This TCR beta chain was observed in a study of CD8 T cells in Susac syndrome. The CDR3 has 15 amino acids. The V gene end was trimmed by 8 bases and the J gene end by 2 bases; junction bases not matched to a gene: 10. Germline V gene data show CDR1 as LGHDT and CDR2 as YNNKEL (reference sequence). Random-hexamer reverse transcription was applied to roughly 0.45 to 1 ug RNA. A multiplex approach, immunoSEQ multiplex PCR, amplified TCR beta CDR3 across 54 Vbeta and 13 Jbeta. A single record per CDR3 protein comes from TCRdb applying MiXCR to the immunoSEQ multiplex PCR reads. Of some 200,000 distinct CDR3 sequences in the sample, around 90% are singletons; the top ten hold about 0.1%. CD8+ and CD4+ T cells circulating in blood were sequenced for TCR beta. Negative isolation yielded the CD8+ and CD4+ T cells, while FACS enriched the TEMRA cells.

Sequencing used CD4+ T cells from PBMCs. This sequence was found in a human donor with Susac syndrome. V usage is TRBV3-1 and J usage is TRBJ2-3, with 7 bases lining up with TRBD2. CDR3 in amino acids: CASGSGGPFTDTQYF. In DNA, the CDR3 is TGTGCCAGCGGCTCGGGGGGACCATTCACAGATACGCAGTATTTT.